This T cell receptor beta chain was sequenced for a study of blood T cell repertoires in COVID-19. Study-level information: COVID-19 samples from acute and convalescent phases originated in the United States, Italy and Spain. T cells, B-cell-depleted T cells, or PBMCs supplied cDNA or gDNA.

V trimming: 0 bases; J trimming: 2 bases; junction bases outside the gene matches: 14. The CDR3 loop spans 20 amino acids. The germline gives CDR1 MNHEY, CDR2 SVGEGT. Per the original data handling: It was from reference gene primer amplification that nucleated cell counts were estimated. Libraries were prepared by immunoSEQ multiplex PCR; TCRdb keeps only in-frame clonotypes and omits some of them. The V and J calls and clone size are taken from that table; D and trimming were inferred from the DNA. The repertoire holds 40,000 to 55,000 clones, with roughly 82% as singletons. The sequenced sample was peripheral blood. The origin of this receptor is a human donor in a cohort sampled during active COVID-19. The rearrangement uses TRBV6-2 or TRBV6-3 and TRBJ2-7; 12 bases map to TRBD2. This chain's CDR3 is CASSYSLRLAGGRSTYEQYF. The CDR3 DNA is TGTGCCAGCAGTTACTCGCTGCGGCTAGCGGGAGGGCGGTCTACCTACGAGCAGTACTTC.